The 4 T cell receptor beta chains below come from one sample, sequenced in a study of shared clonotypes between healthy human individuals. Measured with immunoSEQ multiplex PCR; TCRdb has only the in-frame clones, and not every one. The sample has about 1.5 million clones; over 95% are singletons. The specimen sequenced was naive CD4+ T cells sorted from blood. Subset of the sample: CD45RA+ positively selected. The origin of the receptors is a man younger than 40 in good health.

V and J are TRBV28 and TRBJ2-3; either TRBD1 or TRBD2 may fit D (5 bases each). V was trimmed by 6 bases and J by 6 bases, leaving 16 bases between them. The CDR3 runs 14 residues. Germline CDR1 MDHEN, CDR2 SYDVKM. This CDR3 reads CASSVGVRGDTQYF. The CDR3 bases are TGTGCCAGCAGCGTAGGGGTCCGAGGGGATACGCAGTATTTT. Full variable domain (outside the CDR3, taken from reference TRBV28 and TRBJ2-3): DVKVTQSSRYLVKRTGEKVFLECVQDMDHENMFWYRQDPGLGLRLIYFSYDVKMKEKGDIPEGYSVSREKKERFSLILESASTNQTSMYLCASSVGVRGDTQYFGPGTRLTVL.

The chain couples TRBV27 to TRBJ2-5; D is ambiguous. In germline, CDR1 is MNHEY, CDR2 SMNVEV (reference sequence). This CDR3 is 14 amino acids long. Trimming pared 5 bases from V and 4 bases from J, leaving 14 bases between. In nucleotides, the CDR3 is TGTGCCAGCAGTCGTGTGGGAAACCGAGAGACCCAGTACTTC. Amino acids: CASSRVGNRETQYF.

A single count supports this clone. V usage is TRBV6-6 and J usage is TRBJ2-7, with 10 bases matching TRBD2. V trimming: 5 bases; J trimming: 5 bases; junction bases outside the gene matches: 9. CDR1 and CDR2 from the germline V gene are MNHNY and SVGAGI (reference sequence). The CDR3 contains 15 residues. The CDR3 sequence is CASSISGRPKNEQYF. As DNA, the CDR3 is TGTGCCAGCAGTATTAGCGGGAGGCCAAAAAACGAGCAGTACTTC.

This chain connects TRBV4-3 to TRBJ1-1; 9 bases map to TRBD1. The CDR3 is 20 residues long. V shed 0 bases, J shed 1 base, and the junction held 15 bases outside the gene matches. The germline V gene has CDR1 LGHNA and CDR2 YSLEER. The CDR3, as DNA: TGCGCCAGCAGCCAAGAAGGGACAGGGTATTTTGCTAACAGGAACACTGAAGCTTTCTTT. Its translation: CASSQEGTGYFANRNTEAFF.